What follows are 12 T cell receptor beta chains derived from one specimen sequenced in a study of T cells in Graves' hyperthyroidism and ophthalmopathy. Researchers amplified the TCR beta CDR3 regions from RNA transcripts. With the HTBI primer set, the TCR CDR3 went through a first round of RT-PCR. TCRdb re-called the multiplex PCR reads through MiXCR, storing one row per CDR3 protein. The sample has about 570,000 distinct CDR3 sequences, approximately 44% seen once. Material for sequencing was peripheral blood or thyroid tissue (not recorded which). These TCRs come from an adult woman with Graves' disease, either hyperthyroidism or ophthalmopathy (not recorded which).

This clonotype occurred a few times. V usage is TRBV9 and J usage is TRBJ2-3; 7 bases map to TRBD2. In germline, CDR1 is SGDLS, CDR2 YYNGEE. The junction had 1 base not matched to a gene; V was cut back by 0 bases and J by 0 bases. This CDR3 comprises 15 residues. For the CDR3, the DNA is TGTGCCAGCAGCGTAGGGGAGGGAAGCACAGATACGCAGTATTTT. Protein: CASSVGEGSTDTQYF. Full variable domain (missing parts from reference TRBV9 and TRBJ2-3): DSGVTQTPKHLITATGQRVTLRCSPRSGDLSVYWYQQSLDQGLQFLIQYYNGEERAKGNILERFSAQQFPDLHSELNLSSLELGDSALYFCASSVGEGSTDTQYFGPGTRLTVL.

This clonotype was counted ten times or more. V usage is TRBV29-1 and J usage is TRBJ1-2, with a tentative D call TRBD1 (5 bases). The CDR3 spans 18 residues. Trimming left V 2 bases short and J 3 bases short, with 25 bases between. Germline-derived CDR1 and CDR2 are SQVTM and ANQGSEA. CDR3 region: CSVELQASGLGGHYGYTF. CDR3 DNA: TGCAGCGTTGAACTCCAGGCGTCAGGGTTGGGGGGTCACTATGGCTACACCTTC.

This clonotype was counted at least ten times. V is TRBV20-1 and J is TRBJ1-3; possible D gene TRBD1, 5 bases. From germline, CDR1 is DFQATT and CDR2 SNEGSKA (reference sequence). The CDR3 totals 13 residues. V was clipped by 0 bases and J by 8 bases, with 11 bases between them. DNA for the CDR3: TGCAGTGCTAGAGACGCCAGGGACCACACCATATATTTT. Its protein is CSARDARDHTIYF.

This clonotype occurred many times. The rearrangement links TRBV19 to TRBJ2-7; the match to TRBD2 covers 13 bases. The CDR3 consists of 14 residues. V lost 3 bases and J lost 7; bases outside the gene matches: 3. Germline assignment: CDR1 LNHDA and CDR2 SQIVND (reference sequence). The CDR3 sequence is CASSMGLAGLEQYF. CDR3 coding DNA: TGTGCCAGTAGTATGGGACTAGCGGGACTAGAGCAGTACTTC.

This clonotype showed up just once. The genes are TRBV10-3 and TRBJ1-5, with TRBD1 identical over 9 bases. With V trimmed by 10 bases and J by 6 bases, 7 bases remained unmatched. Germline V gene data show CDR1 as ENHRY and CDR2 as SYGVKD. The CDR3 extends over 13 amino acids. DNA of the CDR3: TGTGCCACTGGGACAGGGTTAAGTCAGCCCCAGCATTTT. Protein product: CATGTGLSQPQHF.

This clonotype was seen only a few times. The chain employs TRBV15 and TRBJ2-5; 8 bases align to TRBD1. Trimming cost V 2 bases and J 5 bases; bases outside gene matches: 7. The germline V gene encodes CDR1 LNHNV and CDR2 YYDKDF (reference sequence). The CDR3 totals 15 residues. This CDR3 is CATSRRQGMMETQYF. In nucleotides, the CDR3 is TGTGCCACCAGCAGAAGACAGGGGATGATGGAGACCCAGTACTTC.

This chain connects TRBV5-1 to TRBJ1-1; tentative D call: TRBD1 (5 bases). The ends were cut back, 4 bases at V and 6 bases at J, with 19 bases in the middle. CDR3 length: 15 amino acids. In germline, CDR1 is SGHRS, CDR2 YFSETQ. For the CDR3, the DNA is TGCGCCAGCAGCCCGTCCTCGTCAGGGAGGGCTGAAGCTTTCTTT. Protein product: CASSPSSSGRAEAFF.

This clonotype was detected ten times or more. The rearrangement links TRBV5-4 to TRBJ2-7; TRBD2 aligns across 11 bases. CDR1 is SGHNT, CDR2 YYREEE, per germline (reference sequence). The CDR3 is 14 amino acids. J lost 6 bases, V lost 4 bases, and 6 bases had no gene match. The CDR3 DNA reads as TGTGCCAGCAGCCAGTTAGCGGGAGGGCGCGAGCAGTACTTC. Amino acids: CASSQLAGGREQYF.

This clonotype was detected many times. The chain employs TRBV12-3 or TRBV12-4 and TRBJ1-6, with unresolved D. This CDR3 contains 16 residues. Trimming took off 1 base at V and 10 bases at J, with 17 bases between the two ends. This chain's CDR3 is CASSLGPFWAGSPLHF. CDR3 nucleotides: TGTGCCAGCAGTTTAGGTCCTTTTTGGGCAGGCTCACCCCTCCACTTT.

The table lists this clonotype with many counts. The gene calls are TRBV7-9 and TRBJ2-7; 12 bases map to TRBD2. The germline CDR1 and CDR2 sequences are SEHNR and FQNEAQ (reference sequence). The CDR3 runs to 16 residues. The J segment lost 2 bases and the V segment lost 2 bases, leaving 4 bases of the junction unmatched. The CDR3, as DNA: TGTGCCAGCAGCTTAACCCGACTAGCGGGAGCCTACGAGCAGTACTTC. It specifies CASSLTRLAGAYEQYF. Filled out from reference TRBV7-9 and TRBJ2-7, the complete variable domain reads DTGVSQNPRHKITKRGQNVTFRCDPISEHNRLYWYRQTLGQGPEFLTYFQNEAQLEKSRLLSDRFSAERPKGSFSTLEIQRTEQGDSAMYLCASSLTRLAGAYEQYFGPGTRLTVT.

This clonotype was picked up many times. The CDR3 loop is CASSSGTAYYTEAFF. As DNA, the CDR3 is TGTGCCAGCAGCTCCGGGACAGCATACTACACTGAAGCTTTCTTT. The chain carries TRBV5-8 and TRBJ1-1; 7 positions match TRBD1. V was pared by 3 bases and J by 3 bases, with 8 bases of the junction left unmatched. This CDR3 has 15 residues. CDR1 SGHTS and CDR2 YDEGEE come from the germline V gene.

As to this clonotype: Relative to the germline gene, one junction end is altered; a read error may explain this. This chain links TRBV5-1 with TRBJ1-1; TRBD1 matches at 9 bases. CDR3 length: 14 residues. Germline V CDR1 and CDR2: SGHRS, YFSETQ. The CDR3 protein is CAGSLTGGTPEAFF. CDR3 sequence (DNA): TGCGCCGGCAGCTTGACAGGGGGGACTCCTGAGGCTTTCTTT.